A selection of T cell receptor beta chains follows, all from one sample in a study of technical replicates of blood from a few donors. This table comes from immunoSEQ multiplex PCR, and its TCRdb copy is limited to in-frame clones, with some not included. Counted here are 65,000 to 95,000 clones, 80% to 95% occurring once; the ten biggest clones make up approximately 0.27%. The sample comprised T cells isolated from PBMCs. Receptor source: a human donor in good health. Both conserved end residues are part of each CDR3. The order of the fields is CDR3 length, J gene, clone size, V gene, D gene, CDR3 DNA, CDR3 protein. D genes are given only for firm matches. Size values are once, few and many counts, or a class for expanded clones, and some rows have none.

11	TRBJ1-1	NA	TRBV20-1	NA	TGCAGTCTGACGGGGAACACTGAAGCTTTCTTT	CSLTGNTEAFF
19	TRBJ2-5	NA	TRBV11-3	TRBD2	TGTGCCAGCAGCTTAGCTCCCCCTTTTAGCGGGGGGTTGCAAGAGACCCAGTACTTC	CASSLAPPFSGGLQETQYF
15	TRBJ1-5	NA	TRBV6-1	TRBD1	TGTGCCAGCGGTAGAAGGACAGGGACGGATCAGCCCCAGCATTTT	CASGRRTGTDQPQHF
15	TRBJ2-2	NA	TRBV28	NA	TGTGCCAGCAGTTTAAGGCTAGCTGGGACCGGGGAGCTGTTTTTT	CASSLRLAGTGELFF
23	TRBJ1-5	NA	TRBV15	TRBD1	TGTGCCACCAGCAGAGTATCGGCTTTGGCCGAGGGTTATTGGACAGGCTCAAATTGGACCCAGCATTTT	CATSRVSALAEGYWTGSNWTQHF
16	TRBJ1-3	NA	TRBV5-4	NA	TGTGCCAGCAGCTCCGACATGGCGTTCTCTGGAAACACCATATATTTT	CASSSDMAFSGNTIYF
16	TRBJ2-1	NA	TRBV11-1	TRBD2	TGTGCCAGCAGCTTATCAATGATAGCGGGAGCTCAAGAGCAGTTCTTC	CASSLSMIAGAQEQFF
15	TRBJ1-2	NA	TRBV4-1	TRBD1	TGCGCCAGCAGCCAAGGTCGGGACAGTAACTATGGCTACACCTTC	CASSQGRDSNYGYTF
14	TRBJ2-5	NA	TRBV5-1	NA	TGCGCCAGCAGCTTGGGGACTACAAGGGAGACCCAGTACTTC	CASSLGTTRETQYF
13	TRBJ2-7	NA	TRBV28	NA	TGTGCCAGCAGTTTGACACCGTCGTTCGAGCAGTACTTC	CASSLTPSFEQYF
14	TRBJ2-7	NA	TRBV7-9	TRBD1	TGTGCCAGCAGCCTGGACAGGGATTCCTACGAGCAGTACTTC	CASSLDRDSYEQYF
12	TRBJ1-2	NA	TRBV7-9	NA	TGTGCCAGCAGCCCCCCTTCGGGGGGCTACACCTTC	CASSPPSGGYTF
14	TRBJ1-3	many	TRBV6-5	NA	TGTGCCAGCAGTTACGGACTGCGGGGAAACACCATATATTTT	CASSYGLRGNTIYF
12	TRBJ2-1	NA	TRBV29-1	TRBD2	TGCAGCGCTAGCGGAGCCTACAATGAGCAGTTCTTC	CSASGAYNEQFF
12	TRBJ2-2	NA	TRBV2	NA	TGTGCCAGCAGTGCGGGTGCCGGGGAGCTGTTTTTT	CASSAGAGELFF
18	TRBJ2-7	NA	TRBV7-2	NA	TGTGCCAGCAGCTTAGGTTGGTGGGGGGAGCTGAGAGCCTACGAGCAGTACTTC	CASSLGWWGELRAYEQYF
14	TRBJ1-1	NA	TRBV11-2	NA	TGTGCCAGCAGCTTAACAGCAAGGAACACTGAAGCTTTCTTT	CASSLTARNTEAFF
14	TRBJ2-2	NA	TRBV18	TRBD1	TGTGCCAGCTCGCGGACAGGGGATAGCGGGGAGCTGTTTTTT	CASSRTGDSGELFF
17	TRBJ2-5	NA	TRBV11-2	TRBD2	TGTGCCAGCAGCTTAGATCGGGCTAGCGGGGCACAAGAGACCCAGTACTTC	CASSLDRASGAQETQYF
17	TRBJ1-2	NA	TRBV10-3	NA	TGTGCCATCAGTGAGTCAAATAGCGGCAGAGGATTCTATGGCTACACCTTC	CAISESNSGRGFYGYTF
14	TRBJ1-1	few	TRBV14	NA	TGTGCCAGCAGTCAAGTCGGGAGGAACACTGAAGCTTTCTTT	CASSQVGRNTEAFF
15	TRBJ2-7	NA	TRBV5-6	TRBD1	TGTGCCAGCAAACATCCGGGACAGGGGGCCGACGAGCAGTACTTC	CASKHPGQGADEQYF
14	TRBJ2-7	NA	TRBV13	TRBD2	TGTGCCAGCAGCTTAGCCCTAGCGGGAGACGAGCAGTACTTC	CASSLALAGDEQYF
17	TRBJ2-1	NA	TRBV7-9	TRBD2	TGTGCCAGCAGCCTGGGGGCTAGCGGGAGGATTGAGGGTGAGCAGTTCTTC	CASSLGASGRIEGEQFF